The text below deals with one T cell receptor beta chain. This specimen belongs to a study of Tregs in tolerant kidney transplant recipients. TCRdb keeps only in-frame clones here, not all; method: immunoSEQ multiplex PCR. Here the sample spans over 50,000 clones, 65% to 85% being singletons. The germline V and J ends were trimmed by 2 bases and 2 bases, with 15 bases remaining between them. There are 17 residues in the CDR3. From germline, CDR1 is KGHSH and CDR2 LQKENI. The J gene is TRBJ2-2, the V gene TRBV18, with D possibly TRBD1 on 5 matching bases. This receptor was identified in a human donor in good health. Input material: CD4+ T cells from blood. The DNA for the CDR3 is TGTGCCAGCTCACCAAATCAGGGCAGGGCCAACACCGGGGAGCTGTTTTTT. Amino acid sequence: CASSPNQGRANTGELFF.